A single sample is the source of the 12 T cell receptor beta chains below, sequenced in a study of cytomegalovirus exposure and HLA in healthy donors. PCR primers comprised 60 Vbeta and 13 Jbeta primers. The table came from immunoSEQ multiplex PCR; TCRdb's copy has only in-frame clones and leaves some out. The table has about 94,000 clones, more than 75% seen once. The sample consisted of PBMCs. The receptors come from a human donor in good health.

The chain employs TRBV30 and TRBJ1-1, with D hard to call. Germline V lookup: CDR1 GTSNPN, CDR2 SVGIG (reference sequence). This CDR3 comprises 13 residues. The V gene lost 1 base and the J gene lost 2 bases, with 8 bases spanning the gap. This CDR3 is CAWSGQINTEAFF. The CDR3 DNA follows: TGTGCCTGGAGTGGGCAGATTAACACTGAAGCTTTCTTT.

V usage is TRBV7-8 and J usage is TRBJ1-5; D unclear. Germline loops: CDR1 SGHVS, CDR2 FQNEAQ. The ends were cut back, 1 base at V and 5 bases at J, with 6 bases in the middle. The CDR3 is 13 amino acids. The CDR3 region is CASSLDRYQPQHF. The CDR3 region has the DNA TGTGCCAGCAGCTTAGACAGATATCAGCCCCAGCATTTT.

This chain uses TRBV6-5 with TRBJ1-2; D is possibly TRBD1 (5 bases). CDR3 length: 12 residues. With 5 bases removed from V and 7 bases from J, the gap between germline ends came to 11 bases. Germline V lookup: CDR1 MNHEY, CDR2 SVGAGI. The CDR3 nucleotides are TGTGCCAGCAGTAGGGGATGGGGTGGCTACACCTTC. This sequence encodes CASSRGWGGYTF.

The V call is TRBV7-8, the J call TRBJ2-1; D may be TRBD1 (6 bases). The CDR3 sequence is 14 residues long. Trimming took off 6 bases at V and 8 bases at J, with 17 bases between the two ends. The germline CDR1 and CDR2 sequences are SGHVS and FQNEAQ. This CDR3 reads CASRSRQDLHEQFF. Written as DNA, the CDR3 is TGTGCCAGCAGGAGTCGACAGGATCTGCATGAGCAGTTCTTC.

The genes are TRBV21-1 and TRBJ2-3; TRBD1 is the table's D call and was not checked against the DNA. TRBV21-1 is listed as a pseudogene. The CDR3 is 13 residues long. As DNA, the CDR3 is TGTGCCAGCAAGGGACAGGAGACAGATACGCAGTATTTT. It codes for CASKGQETDTQYF.

The J gene is TRBJ2-2, the V gene TRBV11-3; no reliable D call. The germline CDR1 and CDR2 sequences are SGHNT and YENEEA. The germline V and J ends were trimmed by 6 bases and 4 bases, with 6 bases remaining between them. The CDR3 contains 12 residues. DNA for the CDR3: TGTGCCAGCAGGGCAGTCACCGGGGAGCTGTTTTTT. As protein: CASRAVTGELFF.

This rearrangement joins TRBV5-6 to TRBJ2-5; a possible D gene is TRBD1 (8 bases). This CDR3 is built from 17 residues. The V end was cut by 1 base, the J end by 4 bases, with 20 bases between. Germline CDR1 reads SGHDT; CDR2 reads YYEEEE. The CDR3 is CASSLPPYRGGGETQYF. The CDR3 bases are TGTGCCAGCAGCTTGCCCCCCTACAGGGGGGGTGGAGAGACCCAGTACTTC.

This chain connects TRBV5-5 to TRBJ2-1; the D is unclear. V shed 0 bases and J shed 6 bases, with 7 bases lying between them. The CDR3 loop spans 13 amino acids. CDR1 is SGHKS, CDR2 YYEKEE, per germline (reference sequence). CDR3 coding DNA: TGTGCCAGCAGCTTGGTATCCGTCAATGAGCAGTTCTTC. Protein product: CASSLVSVNEQFF.

The chain employs TRBV28 and TRBJ2-1; 13 bases align to TRBD2. This CDR3 region has 17 residues. CDR1 is MDHEN, CDR2 SYDVKM, per germline. Unmatched junction bases numbered 8, after V lost 2 bases and J lost 7 bases. Here the CDR3 reads CASSLKGLAGVGNEQFF. CDR3 sequence (DNA): TGTGCCAGCAGTTTAAAAGGACTAGCGGGAGTGGGTAATGAGCAGTTCTTC.

The genes are TRBV6-4 and TRBJ2-3; TRBD2 agrees at 13 bases. Trimming removed 6 bases from V and 4 bases from J; junction bases left unmatched: 4. This CDR3 is 15 amino acids long. Germline assignment: CDR1 MRHNA and CDR2 SNTAGT. In nucleotides, the CDR3 is TGTGCCAGCAGAGCCACTAGCGGGGGGGCAGATACGCAGTATTTT. Translating it yields CASRATSGGADTQYF.

This clone was seen once. The gene calls are TRBV6-5 and TRBJ1-6, with D possibly TRBD1 on 6 matching bases. This CDR3 region has 14 residues. V lost 9 bases to trimming and J lost 6 bases, with 15 bases between them. Per germline, CDR1 MNHEY and CDR2 SVGAGI. DNA for the CDR3: TGTGCCAGTCGATACGACAGGACTAATTCACCCCTCCACTTT. Translation: CASRYDRTNSPLHF.

Written as DNA, the CDR3 is TGTGCCAGTAGTACCCCCCAGGGGGGCCGCAATGAGCAGTTCTTC. Translated: CASSTPQGGRNEQFF. V gene TRBV19 combines with J gene TRBJ2-1, with TRBD1 as a possible D gene (7 bases). Per germline, CDR1 LNHDA and CDR2 SQIVND (reference sequence). CDR3 length: 15 amino acids. Deletions cut 4 bases from V and 6 bases from J, with 16 bases between.